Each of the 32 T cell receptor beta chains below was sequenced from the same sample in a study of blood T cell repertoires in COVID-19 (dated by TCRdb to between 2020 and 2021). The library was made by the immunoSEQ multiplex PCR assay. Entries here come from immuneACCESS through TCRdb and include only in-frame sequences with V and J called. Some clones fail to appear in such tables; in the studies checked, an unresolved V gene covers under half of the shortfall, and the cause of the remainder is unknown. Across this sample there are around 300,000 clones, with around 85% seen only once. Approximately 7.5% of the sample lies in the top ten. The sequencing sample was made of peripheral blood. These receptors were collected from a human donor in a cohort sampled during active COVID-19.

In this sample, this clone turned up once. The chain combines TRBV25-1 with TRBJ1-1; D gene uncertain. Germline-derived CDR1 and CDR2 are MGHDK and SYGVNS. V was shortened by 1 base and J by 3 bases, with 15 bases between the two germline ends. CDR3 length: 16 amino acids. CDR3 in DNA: TGTGCCAGCAGTGAATTATATTGGCAGGAGGACACTGAAGCTTTCTTT. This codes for CASSELYWQEDTEAFF.

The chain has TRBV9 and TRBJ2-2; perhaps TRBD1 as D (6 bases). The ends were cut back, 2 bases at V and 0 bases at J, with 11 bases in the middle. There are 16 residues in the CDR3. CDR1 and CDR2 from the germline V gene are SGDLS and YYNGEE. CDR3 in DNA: TGTGCCAGCAGCGTCATTGGGACATCGAACACCGGGGAGCTGTTTTTT. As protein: CASSVIGTSNTGELFF.

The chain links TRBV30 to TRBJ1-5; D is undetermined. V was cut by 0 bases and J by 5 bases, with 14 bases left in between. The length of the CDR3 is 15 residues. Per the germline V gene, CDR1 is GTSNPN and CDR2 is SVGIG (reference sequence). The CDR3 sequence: CAWSVLAKGYQPQHF. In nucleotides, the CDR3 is TGTGCCTGGAGTGTACTAGCGAAAGGCTATCAGCCCCAGCATTTT.

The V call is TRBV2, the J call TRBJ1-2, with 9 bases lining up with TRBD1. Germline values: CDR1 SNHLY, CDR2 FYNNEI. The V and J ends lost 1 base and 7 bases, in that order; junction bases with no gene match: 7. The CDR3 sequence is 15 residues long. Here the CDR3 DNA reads TGTGCCAGCAGTGAAGACGAACAGGGGGCGGTTGGCTACACCTTC. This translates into CASSEDEQGAVGYTF.

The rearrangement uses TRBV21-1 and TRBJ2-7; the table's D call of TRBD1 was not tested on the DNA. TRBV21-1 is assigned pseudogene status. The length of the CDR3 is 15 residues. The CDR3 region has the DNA TGTGCCAGCAACCTCTTCCGGACAGTCAGGGACGAGCAGTACTTC. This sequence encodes CASNLFRTVRDEQYF.

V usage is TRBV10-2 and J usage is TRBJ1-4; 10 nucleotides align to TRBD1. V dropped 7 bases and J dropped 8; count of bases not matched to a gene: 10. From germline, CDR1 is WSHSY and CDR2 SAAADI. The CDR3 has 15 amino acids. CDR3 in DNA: TGCGCCAGCATTAGCAAAGGGACAGGGGTAGAAAAACTGTTTTTT. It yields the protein CASISKGTGVEKLFF.

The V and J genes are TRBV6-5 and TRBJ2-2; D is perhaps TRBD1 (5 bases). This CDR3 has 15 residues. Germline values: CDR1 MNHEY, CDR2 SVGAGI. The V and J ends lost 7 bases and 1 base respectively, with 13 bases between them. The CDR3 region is CASIRGFMNTGELFF. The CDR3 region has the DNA TGTGCCAGCATAAGGGGATTTATGAACACCGGGGAGCTGTTTTTT.

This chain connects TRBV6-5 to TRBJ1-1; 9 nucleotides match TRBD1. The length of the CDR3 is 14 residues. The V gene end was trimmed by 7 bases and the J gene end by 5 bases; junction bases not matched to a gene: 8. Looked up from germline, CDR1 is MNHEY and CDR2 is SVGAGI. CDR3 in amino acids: CASTSGTGRTEAFF. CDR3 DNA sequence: TGTGCCAGCACCTCCGGGACAGGGAGAACTGAAGCTTTCTTT.

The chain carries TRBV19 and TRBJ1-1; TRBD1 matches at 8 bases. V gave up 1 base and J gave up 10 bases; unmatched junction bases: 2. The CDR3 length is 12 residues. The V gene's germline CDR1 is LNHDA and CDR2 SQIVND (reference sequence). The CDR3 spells CASSIGTGGAFF. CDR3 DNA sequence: TGTGCCAGTAGTATAGGAACAGGGGGAGCTTTCTTT.

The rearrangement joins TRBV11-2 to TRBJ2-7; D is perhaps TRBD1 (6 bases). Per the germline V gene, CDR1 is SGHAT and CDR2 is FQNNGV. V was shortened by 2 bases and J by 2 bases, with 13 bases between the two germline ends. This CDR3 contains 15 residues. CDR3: CASSLHRDIAYEQYF. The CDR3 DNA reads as TGTGCCAGCAGCTTACACCGGGACATTGCCTACGAGCAGTACTTC.

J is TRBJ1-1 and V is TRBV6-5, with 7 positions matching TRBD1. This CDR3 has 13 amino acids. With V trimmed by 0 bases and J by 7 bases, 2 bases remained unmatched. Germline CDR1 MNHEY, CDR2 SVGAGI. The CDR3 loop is CASSYSDRVEAFF. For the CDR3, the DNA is TGTGCCAGCAGTTACTCCGACAGGGTTGAAGCTTTCTTT.

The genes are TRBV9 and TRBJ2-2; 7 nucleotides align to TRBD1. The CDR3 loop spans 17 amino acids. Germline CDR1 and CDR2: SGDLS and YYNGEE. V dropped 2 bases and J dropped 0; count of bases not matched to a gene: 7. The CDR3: CASSVPPGQTNTGELFF. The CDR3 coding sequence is TGTGCCAGCAGCGTCCCACCGGGACAGACGAACACCGGGGAGCTGTTTTTT.

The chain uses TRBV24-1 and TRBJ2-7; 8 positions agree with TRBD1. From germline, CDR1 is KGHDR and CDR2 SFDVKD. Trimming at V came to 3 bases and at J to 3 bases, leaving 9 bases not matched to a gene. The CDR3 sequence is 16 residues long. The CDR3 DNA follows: TGTGCCACCAGTGATCCCGGACAGGGAGCGGTCTACGAGCAGTACTTC. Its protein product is CATSDPGQGAVYEQYF.

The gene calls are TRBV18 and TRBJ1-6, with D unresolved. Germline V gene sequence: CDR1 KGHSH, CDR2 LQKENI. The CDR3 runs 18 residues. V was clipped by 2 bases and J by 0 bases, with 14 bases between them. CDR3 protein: CASSPKGGLSSYNSPLHF. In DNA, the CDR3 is TGTGCCAGCTCACCAAAAGGCGGACTCAGCTCCTATAATTCACCCCTCCACTTT.

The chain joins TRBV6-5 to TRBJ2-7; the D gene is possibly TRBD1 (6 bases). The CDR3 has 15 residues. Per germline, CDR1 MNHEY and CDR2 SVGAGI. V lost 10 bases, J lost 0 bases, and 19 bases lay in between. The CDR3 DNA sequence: TGTGCCACTATCGGGTACAGGGCAAGCTCCTACGAGCAGTACTTC. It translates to CATIGYRASSYEQYF.

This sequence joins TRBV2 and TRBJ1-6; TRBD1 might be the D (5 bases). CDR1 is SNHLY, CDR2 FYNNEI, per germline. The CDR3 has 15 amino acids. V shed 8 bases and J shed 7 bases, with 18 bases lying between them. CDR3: CASLLGGPGNSPLHF. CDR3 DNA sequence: TGTGCCAGCCTCTTGGGGGGTCCTGGGAATTCACCCCTCCACTTT.

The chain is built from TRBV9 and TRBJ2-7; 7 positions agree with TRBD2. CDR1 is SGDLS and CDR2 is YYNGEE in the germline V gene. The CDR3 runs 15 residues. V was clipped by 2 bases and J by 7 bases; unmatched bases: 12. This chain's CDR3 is CASSVGGGSPGEQYF. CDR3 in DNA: TGTGCCAGCAGCGTGGGCGGGGGATCTCCAGGGGAGCAGTACTTC.

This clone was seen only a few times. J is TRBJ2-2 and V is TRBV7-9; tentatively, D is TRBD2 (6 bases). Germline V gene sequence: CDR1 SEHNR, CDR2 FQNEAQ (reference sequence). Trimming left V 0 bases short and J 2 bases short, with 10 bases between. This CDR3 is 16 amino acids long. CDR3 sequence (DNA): TGTGCCAGCAGCTTAGCTGCGGGATTAAACACCGGGGAGCTGTTTTTT. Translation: CASSLAAGLNTGELFF.

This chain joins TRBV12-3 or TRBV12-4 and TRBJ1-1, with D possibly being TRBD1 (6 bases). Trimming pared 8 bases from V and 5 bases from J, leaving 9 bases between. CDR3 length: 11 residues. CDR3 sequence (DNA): TGTGCCAGCGGGAGGGGGACTGAAGCTTTCTTT. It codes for CASGRGTEAFF.

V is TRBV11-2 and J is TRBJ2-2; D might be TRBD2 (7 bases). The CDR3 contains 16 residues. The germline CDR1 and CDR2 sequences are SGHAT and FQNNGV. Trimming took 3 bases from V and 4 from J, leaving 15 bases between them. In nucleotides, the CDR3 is TGTGCCAGCAGCTTCGGTCCGGCGGGGGCCACCGGGGAGCTGTTTTTT. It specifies CASSFGPAGATGELFF.

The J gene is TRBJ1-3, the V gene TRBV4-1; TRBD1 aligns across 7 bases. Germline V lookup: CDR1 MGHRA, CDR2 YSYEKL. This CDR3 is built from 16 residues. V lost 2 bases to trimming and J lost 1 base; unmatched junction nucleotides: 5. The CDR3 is CASSQPGQQSGNTIYF. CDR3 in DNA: TGCGCCAGCAGCCAACCGGGACAGCAGTCTGGAAACACCATATATTTT.

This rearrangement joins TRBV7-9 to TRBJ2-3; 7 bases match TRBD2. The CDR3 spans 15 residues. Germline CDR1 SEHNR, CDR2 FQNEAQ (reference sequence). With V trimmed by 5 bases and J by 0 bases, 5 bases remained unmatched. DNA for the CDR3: TGTGCCAGCAGCCCGGGACTACCTAGCACAGATACGCAGTATTTT. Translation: CASSPGLPSTDTQYF. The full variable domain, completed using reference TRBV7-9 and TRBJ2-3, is DTGVSQNPRHKITKRGQNVTFRCDPISEHNRLYWYRQTLGQGPEFLTYFQNEAQLEKSRLLSDRFSAERPKGSFSTLEIQRTEQGDSAMYLCASSPGLPSTDTQYFGPGTRLTVL.

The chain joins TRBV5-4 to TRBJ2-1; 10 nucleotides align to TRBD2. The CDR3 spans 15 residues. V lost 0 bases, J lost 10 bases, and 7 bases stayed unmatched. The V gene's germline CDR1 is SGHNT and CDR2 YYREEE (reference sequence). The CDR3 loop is CASSLAERGGEEQFF. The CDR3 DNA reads TGTGCCAGCAGCTTGGCAGAGCGGGGGGGCGAGGAGCAGTTCTTC.

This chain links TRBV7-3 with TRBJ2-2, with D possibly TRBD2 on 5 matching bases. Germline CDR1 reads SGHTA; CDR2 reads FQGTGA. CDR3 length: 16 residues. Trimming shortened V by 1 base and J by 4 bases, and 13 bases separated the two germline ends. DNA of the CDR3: TGTGCCAGCAGCTTAATTGGAGGTCTTCGCACCGGGGAGCTGTTTTTT. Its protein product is CASSLIGGLRTGELFF.

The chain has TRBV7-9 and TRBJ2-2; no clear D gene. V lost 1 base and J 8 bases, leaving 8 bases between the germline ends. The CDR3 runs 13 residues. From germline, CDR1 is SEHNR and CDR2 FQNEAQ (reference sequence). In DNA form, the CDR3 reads TGTGCCAGCAGCTTAGTACCTCGGGGGGAGCTGTTTTTT. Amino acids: CASSLVPRGELFF.

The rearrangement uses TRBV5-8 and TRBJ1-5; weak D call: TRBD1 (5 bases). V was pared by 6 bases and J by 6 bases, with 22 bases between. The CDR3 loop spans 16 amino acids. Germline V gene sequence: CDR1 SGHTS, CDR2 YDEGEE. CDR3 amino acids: CASMMESGINSQPQHF. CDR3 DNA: TGTGCCAGCATGATGGAGTCAGGGATTAATAGTCAGCCCCAGCATTTT.

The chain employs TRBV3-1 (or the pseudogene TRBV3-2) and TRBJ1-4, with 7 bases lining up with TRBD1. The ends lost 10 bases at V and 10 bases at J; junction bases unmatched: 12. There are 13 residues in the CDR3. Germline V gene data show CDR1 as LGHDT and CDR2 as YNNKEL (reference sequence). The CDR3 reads CATGKQGLGKLFF. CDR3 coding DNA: TGTGCCACCGGGAAACAGGGGTTGGGAAAACTGTTTTTT.

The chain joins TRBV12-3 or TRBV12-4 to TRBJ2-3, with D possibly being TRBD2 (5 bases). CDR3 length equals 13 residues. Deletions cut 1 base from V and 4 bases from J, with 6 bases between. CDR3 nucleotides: TGTGCCAGCAGTTTAGGAGGGCCAGATACGCAGTATTTT. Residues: CASSLGGPDTQYF.

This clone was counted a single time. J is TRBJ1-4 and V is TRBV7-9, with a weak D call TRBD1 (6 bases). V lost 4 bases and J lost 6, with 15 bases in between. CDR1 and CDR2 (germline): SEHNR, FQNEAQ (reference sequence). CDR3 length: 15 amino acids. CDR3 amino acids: CASSYRGGAHEKLFF. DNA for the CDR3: TGTGCCAGCAGCTATAGAGGGGGGGCCCATGAAAAACTGTTTTTT.

The CDR3 spells CASVLGMSGTRSPLHF. DNA for the CDR3: TGTGCCAGCGTTTTGGGAATGTCCGGGACAAGGTCACCCCTCCACTTT. The chain has TRBV6-6 and TRBJ1-6; a possible D gene is TRBD1 (6 bases). The V gene's germline CDR1 is MNHNY and CDR2 SVGAGI (reference sequence). V was cut by 8 bases and J by 10 bases, with 24 bases left in between. The CDR3 consists of 16 residues.

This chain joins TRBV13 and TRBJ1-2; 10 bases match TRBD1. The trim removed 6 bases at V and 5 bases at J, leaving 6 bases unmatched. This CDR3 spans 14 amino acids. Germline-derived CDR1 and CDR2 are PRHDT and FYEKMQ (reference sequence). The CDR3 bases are TGTGCCAGCAGATACGGACAGGGGGGGTATGGCTACACCTTC. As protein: CASRYGQGGYGYTF.

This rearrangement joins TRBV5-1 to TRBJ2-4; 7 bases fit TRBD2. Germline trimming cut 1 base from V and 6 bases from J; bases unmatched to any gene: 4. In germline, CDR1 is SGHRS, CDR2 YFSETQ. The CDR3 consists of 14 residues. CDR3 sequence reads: CASSLLGEGNIQYF. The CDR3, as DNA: TGCGCCAGCAGCTTGCTGGGGGAGGGAAACATTCAGTACTTC.